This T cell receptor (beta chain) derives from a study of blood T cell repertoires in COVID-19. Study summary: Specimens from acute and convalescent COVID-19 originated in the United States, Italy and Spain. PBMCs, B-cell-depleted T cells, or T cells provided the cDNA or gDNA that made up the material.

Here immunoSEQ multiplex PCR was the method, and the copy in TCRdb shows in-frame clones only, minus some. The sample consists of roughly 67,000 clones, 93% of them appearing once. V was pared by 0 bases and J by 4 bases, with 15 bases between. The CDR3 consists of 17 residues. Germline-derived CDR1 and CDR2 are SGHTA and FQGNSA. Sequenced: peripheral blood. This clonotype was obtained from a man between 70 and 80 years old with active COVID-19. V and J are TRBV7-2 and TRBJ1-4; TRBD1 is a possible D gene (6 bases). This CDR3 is CASSLAIATGSNEKLFF. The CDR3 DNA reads TGTGCCAGCAGCTTAGCGATCGCGACAGGAAGTAATGAAAAACTGTTTTTT.